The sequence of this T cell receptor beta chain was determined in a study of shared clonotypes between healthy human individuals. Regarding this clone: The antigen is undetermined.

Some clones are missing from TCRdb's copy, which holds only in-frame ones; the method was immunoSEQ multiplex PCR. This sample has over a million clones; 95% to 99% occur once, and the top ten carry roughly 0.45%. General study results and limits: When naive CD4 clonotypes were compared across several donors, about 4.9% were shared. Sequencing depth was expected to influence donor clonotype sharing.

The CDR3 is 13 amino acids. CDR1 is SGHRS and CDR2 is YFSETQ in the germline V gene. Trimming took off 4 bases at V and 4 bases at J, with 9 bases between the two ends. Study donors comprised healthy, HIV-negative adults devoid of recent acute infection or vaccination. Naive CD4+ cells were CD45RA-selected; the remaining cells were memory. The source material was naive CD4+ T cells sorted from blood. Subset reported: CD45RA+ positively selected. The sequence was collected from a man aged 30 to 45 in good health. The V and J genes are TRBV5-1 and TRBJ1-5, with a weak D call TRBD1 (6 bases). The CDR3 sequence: CASSPGTNQPQHF. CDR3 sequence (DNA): TGCGCCAGCAGCCCGGGGACAAATCAGCCCCAGCATTTT.